This record looks at one TCR beta chain sequence and its context. The antigen is not known. The data originate from a study of cytomegalovirus exposure and HLA in healthy donors. Notes on the study in general: The study found most TCR sequences rare, yet found some public TCRs in many donors. Among TCR beta chains, those listed as cytomegalovirus-associated numbered over 150.

The donors were members of the validation cohort comprising over a hundred subjects, separate from the approximately 670-subject first cohort. From germline, CDR1 is SGHRS and CDR2 YFSETQ. The CDR3 is 19 amino acids. The V segment lost 0 bases and the J segment 1 base; nucleotides outside the gene matches: 10. TCRdb's copy holds only in-frame clones and misses some; the assay was immunoSEQ multiplex PCR. The table records 200,000 or so clones, 70% to 85% of them present only once. V and J are TRBV5-1 and TRBJ2-1; TRBD2 agrees at 10 bases. The receptor was derived from a woman aged 25 to 45 in good health and CMV-seropositive. Material: PBMCs. DNA of the CDR3: TGCGCCAGCAGCTTGGATCCTGTGGTTAGCGGGAGGTCCTACAATGAGCAGTTCTTC. Protein sequence: CASSLDPVVSGRSYNEQFF.